This entry lists 10 T cell receptor beta chains sequenced from one sample in a study of T cell responses to AZD1222 COVID-19 vaccine. Measured with immunoSEQ multiplex PCR; TCRdb has only the in-frame clones, and not every one. The table includes under 130,000 clones, 91% detected once. Sequences were derived from peripheral blood, sampled on day 0 of AZD1222 vaccination. The origin of the receptors is an adult in good health.

This clone was counted once. V is TRBV16 and J is TRBJ2-7; TRBD2 agrees at 7 bases. Germline V gene data show CDR1 as KGHSY and CDR2 as FQNENV. V lost 3 bases to trimming and J lost 4 bases; unmatched junction nucleotides: 0. CDR3 length equals 12 residues. The chain's CDR3 is CASSQGGYEQYF. CDR3 DNA: TGTGCCAGCAGCCAGGGGGGGTACGAGCAGTACTTC. Based on the CDR3 plus reference TRBV16 and TRBJ2-7, the full variable domain is GEEVAQTPKHLVRGEGQKAKLYCAPIKGHSYVFWYQQVLKNEFKFLISFQNENVFDETGMPKERFSAKCLPNSPCSLEIQATKLEDSAVYFCASSQGGYEQYFGPGTRLTVT.

The chain uses TRBV30 and TRBJ2-7, with 12 bases fitting TRBD1. The CDR3 totals 14 residues. The V gene's germline CDR1 is GTSNPN and CDR2 SVGIG (reference sequence). Trimming removed 3 bases from V and 6 bases from J; junction bases left unmatched: 6. The chain's CDR3 is CAWRVGTGGSEQYF. CDR3 bases: TGTGCCTGGAGGGTCGGGACAGGGGGCTCCGAGCAGTACTTC.

This chain uses TRBV7-2 with TRBJ2-1; TRBD2 matches 8 bases. J lost 6 bases, V lost 1 base, and 5 bases had no gene match. The CDR3 runs 15 residues. The germline gives CDR1 SGHTA, CDR2 FQGNSA. The CDR3: CASSLELAVFNEQFF. As DNA, the CDR3 is TGTGCCAGCAGCTTAGAACTAGCGGTATTCAATGAGCAGTTCTTC.

The J gene is TRBJ2-1, the V gene TRBV20-1; TRBD2 might be the D (6 bases). V lost 1 base and J lost 14, with 12 bases in between. From germline, CDR1 is DFQATT and CDR2 SNEGSKA (reference sequence). The CDR3 has 11 residues. This CDR3 is CSARGPGDEFF. As DNA, the CDR3 is TGCAGTGCTAGAGGCCCGGGAGACGAGTTCTTC.

The rearrangement joins TRBV16 to TRBJ1-5, with TRBD1 matching 9 bases. Germline V gene lookup returns CDR1 KGHSY and CDR2 FQNENV. This CDR3 spans 16 amino acids. V dropped 2 bases and J dropped 0; count of bases not matched to a gene: 2. CDR3 protein: CASSQGQGHSNQPQHF. As DNA, the CDR3 is TGTGCCAGCAGCCAAGGACAGGGGCATAGCAATCAGCCCCAGCATTTT.

V usage is TRBV11-1 and J usage is TRBJ2-7, with TRBD1 as a possible D gene (6 bases). V was pared by 5 bases and J by 3 bases, with 17 bases between. There are 15 residues in the CDR3. Germline-derived CDR1 and CDR2 are SGHAT and FQDESV (reference sequence). For the CDR3, the DNA is TGTGCCAGCAGCAATGGCGGCAGGGGAAACTACGAGCAGTACTTC. Translating gives CASSNGGRGNYEQYF.

The sample holds one count of this clone. V usage is TRBV13 and J usage is TRBJ2-5, with D perhaps matching TRBD1 or TRBD2 (5 bases each). This CDR3 spans 14 amino acids. V was clipped by 5 bases and J by 0 bases, with 10 bases between them. Per germline, CDR1 PRHDT and CDR2 FYEKMQ (reference sequence). The CDR3 DNA reads as TGTGCCAGCAGCCCCTTGGGGGACCAAGAGACCCAGTACTTC. This translates into CASSPLGDQETQYF.

This clone is a singleton in its sample. The V gene is TRBV12-1, the J gene TRBJ2-5; the table's D call of TRBD2 was not tested on the DNA. TRBV12-1 has pseudogene status. The CDR3 runs 19 residues. This chain's CDR3 is CASSLVGRRPQEIKETQYF. The CDR3, as DNA: TGTGCCAGCAGCCTTGTGGGGAGACGCCCTCAAGAGATTAAAGAGACCCAGTACTTC.

The genes are TRBV28 and TRBJ1-1, with D unresolved. The germline V gene has CDR1 MDHEN and CDR2 SYDVKM. V lost 10 bases, J lost 0 bases, and 9 bases lay in between. The CDR3 has 12 residues. DNA of the CDR3: TGTGCCATCTCCACTGTGAACACTGAAGCTTTCTTT. As protein: CAISTVNTEAFF.

The chain employs TRBV28 and TRBJ1-5; D is uncertain. CDR1 is MDHEN and CDR2 is SYDVKM in the germline V gene. Trimming shortened V by 3 bases and J by 7 bases, and 16 bases separated the two germline ends. This CDR3 has 15 amino acids. This chain's CDR3 is CASSLSHINGQPQHF. The CDR3 nucleotides are TGTGCCAGCAGTTTGTCCCACATCAACGGCCAGCCCCAGCATTTT.